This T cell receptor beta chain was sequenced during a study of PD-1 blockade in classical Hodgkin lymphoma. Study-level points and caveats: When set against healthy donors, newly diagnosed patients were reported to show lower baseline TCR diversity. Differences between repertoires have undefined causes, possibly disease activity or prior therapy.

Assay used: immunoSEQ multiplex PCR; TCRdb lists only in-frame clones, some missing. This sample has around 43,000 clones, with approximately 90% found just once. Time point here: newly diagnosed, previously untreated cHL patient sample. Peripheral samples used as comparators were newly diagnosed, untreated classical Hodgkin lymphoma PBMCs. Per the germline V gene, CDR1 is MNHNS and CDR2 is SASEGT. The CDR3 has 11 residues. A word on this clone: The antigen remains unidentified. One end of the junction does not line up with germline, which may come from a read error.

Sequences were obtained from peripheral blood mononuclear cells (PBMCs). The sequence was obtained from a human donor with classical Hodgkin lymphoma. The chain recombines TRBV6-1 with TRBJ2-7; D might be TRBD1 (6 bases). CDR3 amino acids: CASSGADRWGF. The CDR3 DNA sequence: TGTGCCAGCAGCGGTGCGGACAGATGGGGCTTC.